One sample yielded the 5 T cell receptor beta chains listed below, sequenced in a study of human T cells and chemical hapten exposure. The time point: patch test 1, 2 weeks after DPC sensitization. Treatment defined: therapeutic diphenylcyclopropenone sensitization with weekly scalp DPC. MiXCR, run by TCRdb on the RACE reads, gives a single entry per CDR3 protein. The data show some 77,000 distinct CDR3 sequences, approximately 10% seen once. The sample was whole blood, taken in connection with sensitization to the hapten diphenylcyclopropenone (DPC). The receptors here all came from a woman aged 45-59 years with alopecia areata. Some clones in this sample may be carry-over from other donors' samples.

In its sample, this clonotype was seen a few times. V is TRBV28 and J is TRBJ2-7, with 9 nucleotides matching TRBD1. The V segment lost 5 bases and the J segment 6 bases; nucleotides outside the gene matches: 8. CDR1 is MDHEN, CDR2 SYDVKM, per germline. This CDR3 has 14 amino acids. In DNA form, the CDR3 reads TGTGCCAGCAGTCCCCGGACAGGGGAGGGCGAGCAGTACTTC. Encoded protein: CASSPRTGEGEQYF.

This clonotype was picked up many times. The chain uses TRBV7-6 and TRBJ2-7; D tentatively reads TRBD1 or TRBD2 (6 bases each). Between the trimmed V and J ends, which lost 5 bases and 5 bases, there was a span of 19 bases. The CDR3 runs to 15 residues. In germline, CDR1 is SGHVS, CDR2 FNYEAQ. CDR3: CASSPGGGRVHEQYF. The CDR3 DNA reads TGTGCCAGCAGCCCCGGGGGCGGCAGGGTCCACGAGCAGTACTTC.

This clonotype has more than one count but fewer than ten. The CDR3 DNA reads TGTGCCAGCTCACCACCAGGGGGCTGGAAGGAAGCTTTCTTT. This gives the protein CASSPPGGWKEAFF. The chain employs TRBV18 and TRBJ1-1, with 7 bases aligning to TRBD1. Looked up from germline, CDR1 is KGHSH and CDR2 is LQKENI. Trimming at V came to 0 bases and at J to 8 bases, leaving 6 bases not matched to a gene. This CDR3 is built from 14 residues.

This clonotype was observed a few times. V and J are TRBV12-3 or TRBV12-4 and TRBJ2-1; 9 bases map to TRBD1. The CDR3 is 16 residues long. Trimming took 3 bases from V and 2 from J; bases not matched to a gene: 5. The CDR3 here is CASSFRTGATYNEQFF. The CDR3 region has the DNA TGTGCCAGCAGTTTTAGGACAGGGGCCACCTACAATGAGCAGTTCTTC.

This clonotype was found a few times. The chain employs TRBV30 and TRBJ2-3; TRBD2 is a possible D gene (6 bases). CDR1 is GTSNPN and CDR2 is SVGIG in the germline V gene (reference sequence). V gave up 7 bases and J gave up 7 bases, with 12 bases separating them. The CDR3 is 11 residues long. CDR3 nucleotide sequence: TGTGCCTCACCCGGGGGACATACGCAGTATTTT. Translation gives CASPGGHTQYF. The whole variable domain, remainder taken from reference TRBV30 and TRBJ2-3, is SQTIHQWPATLVQPVGSPLSLECTVEGTSNPNLYWYRQAAGRGLQLLFYSVGIGQISSEVPQNLSASRPQDRQFILSSKKLLLSDSGFYLCASPGGHTQYFGPGTRLTVL.